This T cell receptor beta chain is from a study of blood T cell repertoires in COVID-19. Germline V gene sequence: CDR1 MNHEY, CDR2 SVGEGT. The CDR3 is 16 residues long. The V end lost 0 bases, the J end lost 3 bases, and 11 bases lay between the germline ends. The protocol was immunoSEQ multiplex PCR, while the TCRdb copy is restricted to in-frame clones and leaves out a portion. The sample yields about 49,000 clones, roughly nine tenths seen once. Sequences were obtained from peripheral blood. The chain is built from TRBV6-2 or TRBV6-3 and TRBJ2-2, with D possibly matching TRBD2 (5 bases). The origin of this receptor is a human donor in a cohort sampled during active COVID-19. The CDR3 reads CASSYSRGSDTGELFF. For the CDR3, the DNA is TGTGCCAGCAGTTACTCGAGAGGGTCCGACACCGGGGAGCTGTTTTTT.